A single sample gave rise to the 21 T cell receptor beta chains below, sequenced in a study of cytomegalovirus exposure and HLA in healthy donors (dated by TCRdb to 2016 to 2017). Libraries were built with the immunoSEQ multiplex PCR assay. For the multiplex PCR, a mixture combining 60 forward primers for TCR Vbeta segments and 13 reverse primers for TCR Jbeta segments was used. This immuneACCESS table, as held by TCRdb, lists in-frame sequences with V and J called but not all clones. Of the missing ones, under half trace to an unresolved V gene in checked studies; the others have no known cause. In all, the sample holds some 200,000 clones, and over 75% of those were seen once. The ten top clones hold around 0.2% of the sample. Sequenced material: PBMCs. All receptors come from a girl under 10 years old in good health and CMV-seronegative.

This rearrangement joins TRBV12-5 to TRBJ2-2; D unresolved. The germline V and J ends were trimmed by 3 bases and 8 bases, with 7 bases remaining between them. Germline V gives CDR1 LGHNT, CDR2 FRNRAP. This CDR3 comprises 12 residues. CDR3 sequence: CASGFTGGELFF. As DNA, the CDR3 is TGTGCTAGTGGTTTTACCGGGGGGGAGCTGTTTTTT.

The V gene is TRBV14, the J gene TRBJ1-1; 9 positions agree with TRBD1. The V gene's germline CDR1 is SGHDN and CDR2 FVKESK. V lost 5 bases and J lost 4; bases outside the gene matches: 11. The CDR3 extends over 16 amino acids. CDR3: CASSEPGTGSGTEAFF. Here the CDR3 DNA reads TGTGCCAGCAGCGAACCCGGGACAGGGTCGGGCACTGAAGCTTTCTTT.

This clone was found a few times. The chain combines TRBV10-3 with TRBJ2-6, with 10 bases identical to TRBD1. Per germline, CDR1 ENHRY and CDR2 SYGVKD. The CDR3 runs to 19 residues. Trimming took 2 bases from V and 1 from J; bases not matched to a gene: 8. The DNA for the CDR3 is TGTGCCATCAGTGAGCCGGGGGGACAGGGGCAATCTGGGGCCAACGTCCTGACTTTC. It yields the protein CAISEPGGQGQSGANVLTF.

This clone showed up just a few times. The chain employs TRBV7-9 and TRBJ2-1, with D possibly being TRBD1 (6 bases). V was trimmed by 4 bases and J by 6 bases, leaving 16 bases between them. The CDR3 runs to 15 residues. The germline CDR1 and CDR2 sequences are SEHNR and FQNEAQ (reference sequence). CDR3 in amino acids: CASSSRARGGNEQFF. The CDR3 coding sequence is TGTGCCAGCAGCTCCCGGGCCCGAGGGGGCAATGAGCAGTTCTTC.

The V call is TRBV10-3, the J call TRBJ1-2, with 7 bases matching TRBD1. This CDR3 is 13 amino acids long. Germline V gene sequence: CDR1 ENHRY, CDR2 SYGVKD. The trim removed 10 bases at V and 0 bases at J, leaving 5 bases unmatched. The CDR3 DNA sequence: TGTGCCACGGCCACAGGGGCTAACTATGGCTACACCTTC. Translated: CATATGANYGYTF.

This clone showed up just a few times. This chain connects TRBV6-1 to TRBJ2-7, with no clear D. CDR3 length: 12 residues. V shed 8 bases and J shed 2 bases, with 10 bases lying between them. Germline V lookup: CDR1 MNHNS, CDR2 SASEGT. The CDR3 DNA follows: TGTGCCAGCGGGCAACCCGCCTACGAGCAGTACTTC. Its translation: CASGQPAYEQYF.

The chain carries TRBV4-1 and TRBJ1-2; D perhaps matches TRBD1 (5 bases). There are 14 residues in the CDR3. Germline-derived CDR1 and CDR2 are MGHRA and YSYEKL. V was cut by 1 base and J by 3 bases, with 9 bases left in between. The CDR3 sequence is CASSQGRGDYGYTF. Written as DNA, the CDR3 is TGCGCCAGCAGCCAAGGGAGGGGCGACTATGGCTACACCTTC.

The chain couples TRBV7-9 to TRBJ1-1; no clear D. Germline V lookup: CDR1 SEHNR, CDR2 FQNEAQ (reference sequence). Trimming cost V 0 bases and J 7 bases, with 3 bases left between them. CDR3 length equals 11 residues. The CDR3 here is CASSLAGEAFF. CDR3 nucleotides: TGTGCCAGCAGCTTAGCCGGTGAAGCTTTCTTT.

The chain joins TRBV11-2 to TRBJ2-1; TRBD2 aligns across 9 bases. Germline values: CDR1 SGHAT, CDR2 FQNNGV. The trim removed 6 bases at V and 8 bases at J, leaving 2 bases unmatched. The CDR3 runs 12 residues. For the CDR3, the DNA is TGTGCCAGCAGTCGACTAGCGGATGAGCAGTTCTTC. Its protein product is CASSRLADEQFF. Full variable domain (remainder filled in from reference TRBV11-2 and TRBJ2-1): EAGVAQSPRYKIIEKRQSVAFWCNPISGHATLYWYQQILGQGPKLLIQFQNNGVVDDSQLPKDRFSAERLKGVDSTLKIQPAKLEDSAVYLCASSRLADEQFFGPGTRLTVL.

J is TRBJ1-2 and V is TRBV9; 11 positions agree with TRBD1. V was clipped by 4 bases and J by 4 bases; unmatched bases: 6. This CDR3 region has 15 residues. Germline-derived CDR1 and CDR2 are SGDLS and YYNGEE. CDR3 sequence: CASSFGQGATYGYTF. CDR3 bases: TGTGCCAGCAGCTTCGGACAGGGGGCGACCTATGGCTACACCTTC. Complete variable domain (other parts from reference TRBV9 and TRBJ1-2): DSGVTQTPKHLITATGQRVTLRCSPRSGDLSVYWYQQSLDQGLQFLIQYYNGEERAKGNILERFSAQQFPDLHSELNLSSLELGDSALYFCASSFGQGATYGYTFGSGTRLTVV.

V usage is TRBV29-1 and J usage is TRBJ2-7, with 8 bases fitting TRBD1. Per the germline V gene, CDR1 is SQVTM and CDR2 is ANQGSEA. The junction had 13 bases not matched to a gene; V was cut back by 6 bases and J by 3 bases. The CDR3 loop spans 15 amino acids. The CDR3: CSVAYAGQGNYEQYF. CDR3 in DNA: TGCAGCGTGGCGTATGCAGGACAGGGAAACTACGAGCAGTACTTC.

The V call is TRBV5-1, the J call TRBJ1-4; TRBD1 aligns across 11 bases. CDR3 length: 18 residues. The germline V gene has CDR1 SGHRS and CDR2 YFSETQ. V lost 0 bases to trimming and J lost 0 bases; unmatched junction nucleotides: 4. The CDR3 nucleotides are TGCGCCAGCAGCTTGGGGACAGGGGGCGCCGCAACTAATGAAAAACTGTTTTTT. Translating it yields CASSLGTGGAATNEKLFF.

The chain recombines TRBV2 with TRBJ1-1; maybe TRBD1 (6 bases). V lost 6 bases, J lost 0 bases, and 11 bases lay in between. Germline V gene lookup returns CDR1 SNHLY and CDR2 FYNNEI. The CDR3 runs 14 residues. The CDR3 sequence: CASRDRPMNTEAFF. DNA of the CDR3: TGTGCCAGCAGGGACAGACCAATGAACACTGAAGCTTTCTTT.

The rearrangement links TRBV2 to TRBJ2-2; D remains ambiguous. CDR1 and CDR2 (germline): SNHLY, FYNNEI. This CDR3 has 14 residues. Trimming removed 4 bases from V and 7 bases from J, with 13 bases in between. The CDR3 sequence is CASSAVRMNGELFF. The CDR3 DNA is TGTGCCAGCAGTGCTGTCAGGATGAACGGGGAGCTGTTTTTT. The full variable domain, rest sourced from reference TRBV2 and TRBJ2-2, is EPEVTQTPSHQVTQMGQEVILRCVPISNHLYFYWYRQILGQKVEFLVSFYNNEISEKSEIFDDQFSVERPDGSNFTLKIRSTKLEDSAMYFCASSAVRMNGELFFGEGSRLTVL.

The rearrangement uses TRBV4-1 and TRBJ2-7, with TRBD1 matching 11 bases. Trimming cost V 1 base and J 4 bases; bases outside gene matches: 3. CDR1 and CDR2 from the germline V gene are MGHRA and YSYEKL. The CDR3 runs to 15 residues. The CDR3 loop reads CASSQAGTGGYEQYF. Here the CDR3 DNA reads TGCGCCAGCAGCCAAGCCGGGACAGGGGGTTACGAGCAGTACTTC.

The chain employs TRBV28 and TRBJ2-1, with D perhaps TRBD1 (6 bases). The V gene lost 8 bases and the J gene lost 4 bases, with 15 bases spanning the gap. The CDR3 consists of 14 residues. Germline values: CDR1 MDHEN, CDR2 SYDVKM. In DNA form, the CDR3 reads TGTGCCAGCGGATCTAGGGGGAATTACAATGAGCAGTTCTTC. Translation: CASGSRGNYNEQFF.

The genes are TRBV7-2 and TRBJ2-7; 11 bases are shared with TRBD1. Germline lookup yields CDR1 SGHTA and CDR2 FQGNSA. The trim removed 5 bases at V and 2 bases at J, leaving 8 bases unmatched. This CDR3 has 16 residues. CDR3 coding DNA: TGTGCCAGCAGCCGCCTTCCGGGACAGGGGGCCTACGAGCAGTACTTC. As protein: CASSRLPGQGAYEQYF.

This clone appeared once. The chain carries TRBV19 and TRBJ2-7; maybe TRBD1 (5 bases). The CDR3 totals 13 residues. Germline V CDR1 and CDR2: LNHDA, SQIVND (reference sequence). V was cut by 6 bases and J by 1 base, with 10 bases left in between. This CDR3 is CASSPTASYEQYF. The CDR3 DNA reads as TGTGCCAGTAGCCCGACAGCGTCCTACGAGCAGTACTTC.

A note on this clone: A junction end diverges from the germline sequence, so it may reflect a read error. The chain carries TRBV7-9 and TRBJ2-7, with D tentatively TRBD1 (5 bases). The CDR3 is 12 residues long. Germline CDR1 and CDR2: SEHNR and FQNEAQ (reference sequence). Written as DNA, the CDR3 is TGTTCCAGCAGCTTGGGGCCGCACGAGCAGTACTTC. It yields the protein CSSSLGPHEQYF.

The genes are TRBV29-1 and TRBJ1-2; perhaps TRBD1 as D (5 bases). CDR1 and CDR2 from the germline V gene are SQVTM and ANQGSEA. V dropped 6 bases and J dropped 8 bases, with 13 bases sitting between them. The length of the CDR3 is 11 residues. The CDR3 DNA follows: TGCAGCGTGGTCCACCAGGGAGGCTACACCTTC. It yields the protein CSVVHQGGYTF.

The chain employs TRBV6-6 and TRBJ2-1; 9 bases agree with TRBD1. V lost 6 bases, J lost 7 bases, and 4 bases stayed unmatched. Germline CDR1 reads MNHNY; CDR2 reads SVGAGI (reference sequence). The CDR3 consists of 13 residues. The CDR3 DNA is TGTGCCAGCAGACGGGACAGGGCGAATGAGCAGTTCTTC. Translation: CASRRDRANEQFF.